The 20 T cell receptor beta chains below were found in one sample sequenced in a study of molecular identifiers for immune sequencing clone quantification. TCRdb re-called the PCR reads through MiXCR, storing one row per CDR3 protein. The data hold a few hundred thousand distinct CDR3 sequences, with less than 30% observed a single time. The sample consisted of naive CD8+ T cells from blood, with Jurkat cell RNA spiked in. Indicated subset: FACS-sorted CD8+CD4-CCR7+CD45RA+ naive T cells. Receptor source: a human donor in good health. Some libraries in this study had Jurkat cell RNA spiked in.

This clonotype showed up just a few times. V and J are TRBV4-3 and TRBJ2-1; D might be TRBD1 (6 bases). Germline assignment: CDR1 LGHNA and CDR2 YSLEER. The CDR3 contains 17 residues. Trimming took 0 bases from V and 4 from J, leaving 16 bases between them. The CDR3 DNA follows: TGCGCCAGCAGCCAAGATCCCCCGGACAGTACTTACAATGAGCAGTTCTTC. Translating it yields CASSQDPPDSTYNEQFF.

This clonotype occurred a few times. The chain combines TRBV9 with TRBJ2-7; 8 nucleotides line up with TRBD2. The germline V gene has CDR1 SGDLS and CDR2 YYNGEE. Trimming at V came to 0 bases and at J to 2 bases, leaving 1 base not matched to a gene. The CDR3 totals 14 residues. For the CDR3, the DNA is TGTGCCAGCAGCGTAGGGCGGGGGGCCTACGAGCAGTACTTC. It is translated as CASSVGRGAYEQYF.

Ten or more counts support this clonotype. The chain is built from TRBV7-2 and TRBJ2-7; no firm D call. Germline V gene sequence: CDR1 SGHTA, CDR2 FQGNSA. The CDR3 extends over 14 amino acids. V was pared by 5 bases and J by 2 bases, with 13 bases between. The CDR3 nucleotides read TGTGCCAGCAGCATCGGGTACCCCCCCTACGAGCAGTACTTC. Encoded protein: CASSIGYPPYEQYF.

This clonotype occurred many times. The chain joins TRBV13 to TRBJ2-3; D gene unclear. Between the trimmed V and J ends, which lost 4 bases and 5 bases, there was a span of 10 bases. The CDR3 is made up of 13 amino acids. CDR1 is PRHDT, CDR2 FYEKMQ, per germline (reference sequence). Here the CDR3 reads CASSSPSQDTQYF. Written as DNA, the CDR3 is TGTGCCAGCAGCTCACCATCACAAGATACGCAGTATTTT.

This clonotype has a count of ten or more. This chain connects TRBV24-1 to TRBJ2-1; D ambiguous. Trimming removed 7 bases from V and 0 bases from J, with 15 bases in between. The germline V gene encodes CDR1 KGHDR and CDR2 SFDVKD. This CDR3 has 16 amino acids. CDR3 bases: TGTGCCACCAGCTCTGGTTATGGCAGCTCCTACAATGAGCAGTTCTTC. Its protein is CATSSGYGSSYNEQFF.

The V and J genes are TRBV12-3 or TRBV12-4 and TRBJ1-6, with D perhaps matching TRBD1 (5 bases). The CDR3 covers 19 residues. Trimming cost V 2 bases and J 0 bases, with 17 bases left between them. The CDR3 coding sequence is TGTGCCAGCAGTTTACGTTTTTTGACAGAGAGCTCCTATAATTCACCCCTCCACTTT. It codes for CASSLRFLTESSYNSPLHF.

Points on this clonotype: Since a much larger clone is just one base distant, this may be a read error. This rearrangement joins TRBV9 to TRBJ2-3, with TRBD2 identical over 7 bases. The trim removed 4 bases at V and 6 bases at J, leaving 17 bases unmatched. Germline V gene sequence: CDR1 SGDLS, CDR2 YYNGEE. This CDR3 comprises 17 residues. CDR3 sequence: CASSSLVSGTDPDTQYF. The CDR3 region has the DNA TGTGCCAGCAGCTCCTTGGTGAGCGGGACGGACCCCGATACGCAGTATTTT.

There are a few counts of this clonotype. This clone may be a read error of a much larger clone one base away. The J gene is TRBJ2-3, the V gene TRBV29-1; 10 bases are shared with TRBD2. The V gene's germline CDR1 is SQVTM and CDR2 ANQGSEA. The trim removed 6 bases at V and 2 bases at J, leaving 11 bases unmatched. The CDR3 extends over 16 amino acids. The DNA of the CDR3 is TGCAGCGTCTCGTTGCCCAGCGGGAGGGCCACAGATACGCAGTATTTT. This translates into CSVSLPSGRATDTQYF.

This clonotype was seen more than once but under ten times. A junction boundary mismatches the germline segment, possibly from a read error. The chain carries TRBV30 and TRBJ2-1, with a weak D call TRBD1 (6 bases). CDR1 is GTSNPN and CDR2 is SVGIG in the germline V gene (reference sequence). There are 20 residues in the CDR3. CDR3 sequence (DNA): TGTGCCTGGAGCGGCGACGGACAGTCAGGAGCGGCAAGCTCCTACAATGAGCAGTTTTTC. Amino acids: CAWSGDGQSGAASSYNEQFF.

The rearrangement joins TRBV28 to TRBJ1-5; TRBD1 matches at 10 bases. The CDR3 length is 16 residues. Looked up from germline, CDR1 is MDHEN and CDR2 is SYDVKM. Trimming removed 4 bases from V and 6 bases from J; junction bases left unmatched: 9. The CDR3 bases are TGTGCCAGCAGTTCCGCCCGACAGGGGGCGGGTCAGCCCCAGCATTTT. Translation: CASSSARQGAGQPQHF.

The table lists this clonotype with a few counts. The rearrangement links TRBV27 to TRBJ1-2; D remains unclear. The CDR3 is 15 residues long. The V end was cut by 2 bases, the J end by 2 bases, with 12 bases between. Germline V gene data show CDR1 as MNHEY and CDR2 as SMNVEV (reference sequence). In DNA form, the CDR3 reads TGTGCCAGCAGTTTACGGGCGGATCGGAACTATGGCTACACCTTC. Protein sequence: CASSLRADRNYGYTF.

This clonotype was seen a few times. This chain uses TRBV6-4 with TRBJ2-7; D gene unclear. CDR1 MRHNA and CDR2 SNTAGT come from the germline V gene. The CDR3 is 13 amino acids. The V end was cut by 0 bases, the J end by 7 bases, with 10 bases between. This chain's CDR3 is CASSDSIRSEQYF. The CDR3 bases are TGTGCCAGCAGTGACTCCATCCGGTCTGAGCAGTACTTC.

With respect to this clonotype: The CDR3 does not close with the conserved phenylalanine or tryptophan, likely indicating a read error. This sequence joins TRBV19 and TRBJ2-5; D remains unclear. This CDR3 region has 14 residues. Per the germline V gene, CDR1 is LNHDA and CDR2 is SQIVND (reference sequence). The V gene lost 2 bases and the J gene lost 4 bases, with 11 bases spanning the gap. The CDR3 nucleotides read TGTGCCAGTAGTATAATTCCGGGCCCAGAGACCCAGTACTGC. Amino acid sequence: CASSIIPGPETQYC.

In its sample, this clonotype was seen many times. This sequence joins TRBV11-2 and TRBJ2-7; D call uncertain. The CDR3 spans 12 residues. Trimming removed 5 bases at V and 5 bases at J, with 10 bases between. Germline V gene data show CDR1 as SGHAT and CDR2 as FQNNGV. In nucleotides, the CDR3 is TGTGCCAGCAGCCCCCGGGTCCACGAGCAGTACTTC. This codes for CASSPRVHEQYF.

A note on this clonotype: One junction end does not reproduce the germline sequence, and a read error may be involved. The rearrangement links TRBV18 to TRBJ1-1, with TRBD1 as a possible D gene (6 bases). Germline V lookup: CDR1 KGHSH, CDR2 LQKENI. The CDR3 runs to 12 residues. CDR3 in amino acids: CAGSPQGTEAFF. CDR3 nucleotides: TGTGCCGGCTCACCACAGGGAACTGAAGCTTTCTTT.

This clonotype was seen more than once but under ten times. The chain uses TRBV29-1 and TRBJ1-2; D not resolved. The V gene's germline CDR1 is SQVTM and CDR2 ANQGSEA. Trimming stripped 8 bases from V and 8 bases from J, with 9 bases between. The CDR3 sequence is 9 residues long. This chain's CDR3 is CSISEGYTF. CDR3 DNA: TGCAGCATAAGCGAGGGCTACACCTTC.

This chain connects TRBV28 to TRBJ2-7, with 10 bases that match TRBD1. In germline, CDR1 is MDHEN, CDR2 SYDVKM. The CDR3 loop spans 17 amino acids. Trimming took 4 bases from V and 2 from J; bases not matched to a gene: 11. CDR3 sequence: CASSSHPGQGLTYEQYF. The CDR3 DNA reads TGTGCCAGCAGTTCACACCCGGGACAGGGGTTAACCTACGAGCAGTACTTC.

Many counts were recorded for this clonotype. The chain links TRBV20-1 to TRBJ1-5; tentative D call: TRBD1 (5 bases). Germline CDR1 reads DFQATT; CDR2 reads SNEGSKA (reference sequence). V dropped 6 bases and J dropped 4 bases, with 16 bases sitting between them. The CDR3 spans 14 residues. CDR3 in DNA: TGCAGTGCCTCCATGACAGAACTGAATCAGCCCCAGCATTTT. Translated, it gives CSASMTELNQPQHF.

V is TRBV6-2 or TRBV6-3 and J is TRBJ2-5; weak D call: TRBD2 (6 bases). Trimming took off 4 bases at V and 2 bases at J, with 11 bases between the two ends. This CDR3 spans 14 amino acids. Per the germline V gene, CDR1 is MNHEY and CDR2 is SVGEGT. The CDR3 sequence: CASSFGTLQETQYF. The DNA of the CDR3 is TGTGCCAGCAGTTTCGGGACTCTACAAGAGACCCAGTACTTC.

About this clonotype itself: Since a much larger clone is just one base distant, this may be a read error. V and J are TRBV7-2 and TRBJ2-3; 7 bases are shared with TRBD2. The length of the CDR3 is 20 residues. Germline trimming cut 5 bases from V and 4 bases from J; bases unmatched to any gene: 24. Looked up from germline, CDR1 is SGHTA and CDR2 is FQGNSA. The CDR3 DNA reads TGTGCCAGCAGCACCCGGACCCCGGGACTAACGGGTCTGGTGGCAGATACGCAGTATTTT. Translation: CASSTRTPGLTGLVADTQYF.